This T cell receptor beta chain comes out of a study of T cell responses to AZD1222 COVID-19 vaccine. This CDR3 spans 15 amino acids. J gave up 6 bases and V 2 bases, and 5 bases lay outside the gene matches. CDR1 is SGHNT, CDR2 YYREEE, per germline (reference sequence). A remark on this clone: The antigen is not known.

This table comes from immunoSEQ multiplex PCR, and its TCRdb copy is limited to in-frame clones, with some not included. In the table there are 150,000 to 160,000 clones, approximately 91% of which are singletons. Study-level points and caveats: Spike-specific TCR breadth and depth grew following two AZD1222 doses. The span of vaccine-associated CD4 TCRs extended across spike, with dominance at 160-218 and 743-854. In all cases, repertoires were sampled only after the peak T cell response.

The V and J genes are TRBV5-4 and TRBJ2-3, with 11 bases that match TRBD2. This TCR was recovered from an adult who had recovered from COVID-19. Specimen: peripheral blood, collected after recovery from COVID-19. As DNA, the CDR3 is TGTGCCAGCAGCTTTACCGGGACTAGCGGTGATACGCAGTATTTT. Protein sequence: CASSFTGTSGDTQYF.